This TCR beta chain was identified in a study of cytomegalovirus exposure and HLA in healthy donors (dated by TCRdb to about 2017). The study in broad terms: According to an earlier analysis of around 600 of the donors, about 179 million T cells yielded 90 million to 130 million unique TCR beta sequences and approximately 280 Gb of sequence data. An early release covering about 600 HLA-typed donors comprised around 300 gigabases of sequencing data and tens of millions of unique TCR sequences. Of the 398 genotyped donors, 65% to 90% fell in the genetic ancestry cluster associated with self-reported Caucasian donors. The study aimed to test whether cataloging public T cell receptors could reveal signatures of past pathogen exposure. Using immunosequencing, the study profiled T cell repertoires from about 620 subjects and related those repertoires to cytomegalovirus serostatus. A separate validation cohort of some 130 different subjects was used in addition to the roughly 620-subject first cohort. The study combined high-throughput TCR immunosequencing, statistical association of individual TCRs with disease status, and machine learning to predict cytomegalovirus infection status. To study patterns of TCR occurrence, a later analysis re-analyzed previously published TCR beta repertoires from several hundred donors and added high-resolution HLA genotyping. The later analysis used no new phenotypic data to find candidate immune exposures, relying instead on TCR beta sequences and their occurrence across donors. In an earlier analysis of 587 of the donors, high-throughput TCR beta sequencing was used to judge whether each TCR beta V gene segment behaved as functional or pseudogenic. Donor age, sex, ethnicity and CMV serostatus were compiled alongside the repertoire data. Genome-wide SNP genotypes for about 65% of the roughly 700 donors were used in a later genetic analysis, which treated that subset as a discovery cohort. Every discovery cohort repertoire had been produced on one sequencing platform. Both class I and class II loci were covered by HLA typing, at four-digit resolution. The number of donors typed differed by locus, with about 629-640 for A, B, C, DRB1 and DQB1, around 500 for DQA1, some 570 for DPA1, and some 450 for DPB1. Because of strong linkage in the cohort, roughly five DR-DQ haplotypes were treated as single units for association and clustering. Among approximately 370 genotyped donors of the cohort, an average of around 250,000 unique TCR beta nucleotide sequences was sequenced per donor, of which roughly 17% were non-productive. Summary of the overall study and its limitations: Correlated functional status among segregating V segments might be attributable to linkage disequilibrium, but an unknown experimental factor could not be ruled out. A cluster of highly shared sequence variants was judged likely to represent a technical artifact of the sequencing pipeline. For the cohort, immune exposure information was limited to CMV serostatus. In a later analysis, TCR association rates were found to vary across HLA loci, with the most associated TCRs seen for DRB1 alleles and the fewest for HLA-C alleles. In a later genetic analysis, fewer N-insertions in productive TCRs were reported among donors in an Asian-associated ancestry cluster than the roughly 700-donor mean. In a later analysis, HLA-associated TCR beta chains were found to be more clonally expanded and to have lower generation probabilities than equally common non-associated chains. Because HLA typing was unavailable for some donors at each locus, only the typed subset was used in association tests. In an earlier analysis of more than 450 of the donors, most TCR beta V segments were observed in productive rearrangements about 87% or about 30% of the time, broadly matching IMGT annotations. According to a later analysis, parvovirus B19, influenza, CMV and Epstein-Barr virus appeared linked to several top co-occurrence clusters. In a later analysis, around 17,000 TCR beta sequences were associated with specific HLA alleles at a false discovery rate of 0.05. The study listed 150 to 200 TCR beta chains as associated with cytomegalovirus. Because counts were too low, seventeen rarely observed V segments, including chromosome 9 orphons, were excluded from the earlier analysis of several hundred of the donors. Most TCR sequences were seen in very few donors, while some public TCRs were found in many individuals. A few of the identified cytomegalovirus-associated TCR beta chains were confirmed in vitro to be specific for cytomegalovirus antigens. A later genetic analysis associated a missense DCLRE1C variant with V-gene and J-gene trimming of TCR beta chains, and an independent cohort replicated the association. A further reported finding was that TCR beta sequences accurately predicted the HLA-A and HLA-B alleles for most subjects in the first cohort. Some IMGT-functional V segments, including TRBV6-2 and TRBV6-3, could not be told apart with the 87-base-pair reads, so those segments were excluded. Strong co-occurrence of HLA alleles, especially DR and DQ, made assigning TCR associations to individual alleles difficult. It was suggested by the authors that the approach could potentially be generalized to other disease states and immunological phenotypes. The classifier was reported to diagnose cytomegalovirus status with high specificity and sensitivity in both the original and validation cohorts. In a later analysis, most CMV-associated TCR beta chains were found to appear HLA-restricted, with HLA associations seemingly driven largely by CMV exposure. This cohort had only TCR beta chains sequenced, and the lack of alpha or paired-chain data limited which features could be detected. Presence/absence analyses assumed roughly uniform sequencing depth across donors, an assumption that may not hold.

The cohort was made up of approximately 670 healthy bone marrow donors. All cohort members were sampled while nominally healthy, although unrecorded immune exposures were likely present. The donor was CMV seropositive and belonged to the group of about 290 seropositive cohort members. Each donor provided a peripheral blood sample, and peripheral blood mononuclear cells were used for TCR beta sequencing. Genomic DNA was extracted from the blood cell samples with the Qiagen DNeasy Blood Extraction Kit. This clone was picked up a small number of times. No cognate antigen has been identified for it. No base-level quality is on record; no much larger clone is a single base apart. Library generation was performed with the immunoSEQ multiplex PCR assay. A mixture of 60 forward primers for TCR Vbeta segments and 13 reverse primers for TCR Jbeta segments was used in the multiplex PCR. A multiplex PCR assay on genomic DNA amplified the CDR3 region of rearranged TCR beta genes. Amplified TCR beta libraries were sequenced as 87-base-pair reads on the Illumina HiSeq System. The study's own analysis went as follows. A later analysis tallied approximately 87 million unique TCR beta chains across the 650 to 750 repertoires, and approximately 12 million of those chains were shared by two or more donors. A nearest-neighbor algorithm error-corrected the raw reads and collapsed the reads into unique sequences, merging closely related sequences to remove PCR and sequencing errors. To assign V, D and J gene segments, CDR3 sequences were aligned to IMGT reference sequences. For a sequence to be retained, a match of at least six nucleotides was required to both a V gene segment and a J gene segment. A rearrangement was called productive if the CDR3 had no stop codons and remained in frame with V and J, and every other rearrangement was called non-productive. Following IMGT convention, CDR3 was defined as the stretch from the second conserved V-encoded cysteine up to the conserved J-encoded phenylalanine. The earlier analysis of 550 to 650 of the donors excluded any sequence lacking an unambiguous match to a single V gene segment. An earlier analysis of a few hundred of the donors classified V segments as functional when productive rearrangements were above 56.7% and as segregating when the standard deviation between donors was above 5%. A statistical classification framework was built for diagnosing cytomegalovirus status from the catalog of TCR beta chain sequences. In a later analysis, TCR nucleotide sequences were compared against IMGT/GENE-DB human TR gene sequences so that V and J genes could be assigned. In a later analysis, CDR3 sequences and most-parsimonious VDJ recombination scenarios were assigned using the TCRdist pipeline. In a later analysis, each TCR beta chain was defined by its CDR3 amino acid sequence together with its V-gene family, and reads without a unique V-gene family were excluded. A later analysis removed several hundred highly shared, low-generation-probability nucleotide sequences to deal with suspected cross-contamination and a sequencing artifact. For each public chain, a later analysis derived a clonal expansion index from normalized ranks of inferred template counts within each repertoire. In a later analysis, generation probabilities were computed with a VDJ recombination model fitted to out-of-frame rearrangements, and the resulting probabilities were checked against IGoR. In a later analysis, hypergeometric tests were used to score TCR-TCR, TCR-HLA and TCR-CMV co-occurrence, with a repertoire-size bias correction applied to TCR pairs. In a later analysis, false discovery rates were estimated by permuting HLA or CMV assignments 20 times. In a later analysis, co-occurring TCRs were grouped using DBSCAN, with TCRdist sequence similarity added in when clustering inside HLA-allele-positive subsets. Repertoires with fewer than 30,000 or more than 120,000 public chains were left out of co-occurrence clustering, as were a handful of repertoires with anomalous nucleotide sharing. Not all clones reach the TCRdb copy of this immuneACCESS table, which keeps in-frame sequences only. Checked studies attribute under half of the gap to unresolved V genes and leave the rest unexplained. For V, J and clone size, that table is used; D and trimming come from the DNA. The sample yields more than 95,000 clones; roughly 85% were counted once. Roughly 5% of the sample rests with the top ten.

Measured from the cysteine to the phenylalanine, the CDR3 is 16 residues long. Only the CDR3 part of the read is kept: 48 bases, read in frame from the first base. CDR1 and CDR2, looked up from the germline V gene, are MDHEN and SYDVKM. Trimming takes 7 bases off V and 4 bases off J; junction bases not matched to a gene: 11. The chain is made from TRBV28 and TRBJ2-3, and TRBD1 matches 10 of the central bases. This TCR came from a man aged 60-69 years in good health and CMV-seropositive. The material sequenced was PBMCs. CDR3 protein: CASIPLGDRGSDTQYF. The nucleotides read TGTGCCAGCATCCCCCTCGGGGACAGGGGCTCAGATACGCAGTATTTT.